The 11 T cell receptor beta chains below all came from one sample that was sequenced in a study of cytomegalovirus exposure and HLA in healthy donors. PCR primers comprised 60 Vbeta and 13 Jbeta primers. Repertoires were generated with immunoSEQ multiplex PCR, while TCRdb's copy carries only in-frame clones and drops some. Of about 160,000 clones listed, roughly four fifths are singletons. Source material: PBMCs. Source of these receptors: a male donor in good health and CMV-seropositive.

The chain recombines TRBV19 with TRBJ1-5, with D possibly TRBD1 on 6 matching bases. The CDR3 is made up of 15 amino acids. Trimming took off 3 bases at V and 6 bases at J, with 15 bases between the two ends. The V gene's germline CDR1 is LNHDA and CDR2 SQIVND (reference sequence). CDR3 residues: CASSIRQAQSQPQHF. CDR3 sequence (DNA): TGTGCCAGTAGTATTAGACAGGCACAGAGTCAGCCCCAGCATTTT.

The sample holds one count of this clone. The chain has TRBV6-6 and TRBJ2-7, with 11 bases lining up with TRBD2. The CDR3 totals 15 residues. V shed 6 bases and J 3 bases; nucleotides not matched to a gene: 7. Germline V CDR1 and CDR2: MNHNY, SVGAGI (reference sequence). CDR3 nucleotides: TGTGCCAGCAGCGGGGGACTAGCGGTATACTACGAGCAGTACTTC. Amino acids: CASSGGLAVYYEQYF.

V usage is TRBV7-9 and J usage is TRBJ2-1; the match to TRBD2 covers 12 bases. The CDR3 sequence is 16 residues long. Per germline, CDR1 SEHNR and CDR2 FQNEAQ (reference sequence). V lost 3 bases to trimming and J lost 9 bases; unmatched junction nucleotides: 9. CDR3 DNA: TGTGCCAGCAGCTTTTGGACTAGCGGGACCCTGGGTGAGCAGTTCTTC. Amino acids: CASSFWTSGTLGEQFF.

This chain joins TRBV5-1 and TRBJ1-2, with D possibly matching TRBD1 (6 bases). The CDR3 totals 13 residues. Trimming stripped 3 bases from V and 3 bases from J, with 9 bases between. Germline lookup yields CDR1 SGHRS and CDR2 YFSETQ. The CDR3 nucleotides are TGCGCCAGCAGCTCAGGACAGTACTATGGCTACACCTTC. It specifies CASSSGQYYGYTF.

This chain links TRBV10-3 with TRBJ1-3; 8 bases line up with TRBD1. With V trimmed by 0 bases and J by 0 bases, 1 base remained unmatched. Germline lookup yields CDR1 ENHRY and CDR2 SYGVKD. CDR3 length: 16 amino acids. The CDR3 DNA is TGTGCCATCAGTGAGTCGACAGGGGCCTCTGGAAACACCATATATTTT. Residues: CAISESTGASGNTIYF.

The V gene is TRBV6-1, the J gene TRBJ1-3; TRBD1 is a possible D gene (5 bases). Germline-derived CDR1 and CDR2 are MNHNS and SASEGT. Between the trimmed V and J ends, which lost 7 bases and 0 bases, there was a span of 10 bases. The CDR3 is made up of 14 amino acids. CDR3 loop: CASIMTASGNTIYF. Written as DNA, the CDR3 is TGTGCCAGCATAATGACAGCCTCTGGAAACACCATATATTTT.

The chain recombines TRBV10-1 with TRBJ2-3; a possible D gene is TRBD1 (6 bases). The CDR3 runs 14 residues. The germline V gene encodes CDR1 WNHNN and CDR2 SYGVQD (reference sequence). Trimming took 4 bases from V and 2 from J, leaving 10 bases between them. The DNA of the CDR3 is TGCGCCAGCAGTGCGGGACATTCCACAGATACGCAGTATTTT. Residues: CASSAGHSTDTQYF.

This chain links TRBV7-2 with TRBJ2-7, with TRBD1 as a possible D gene (6 bases). Germline loops: CDR1 SGHTA, CDR2 FQGNSA. The CDR3 contains 15 residues. The germline V and J ends were trimmed by 5 bases and 2 bases, with 16 bases remaining between them. The CDR3 DNA reads as TGTGCCAGCAGCATCCAGGGGTCCCGACCCTACGAGCAGTACTTC. Protein sequence: CASSIQGSRPYEQYF.

The chain is built from TRBV9 and TRBJ1-2; weak D call: TRBD1 (6 bases). From germline, CDR1 is SGDLS and CDR2 YYNGEE. V lost 0 bases and J lost 2, with 11 bases in between. The CDR3 has 15 amino acids. CDR3 sequence: CASSVAWGQNYGYTF. CDR3 bases: TGTGCCAGCAGCGTAGCTTGGGGGCAGAACTATGGCTACACCTTC.

The chain combines TRBV23-1 with TRBJ2-3, with 9 bases matching TRBD1. TRBV23-1 is marked as an open reading frame, function uncertain. CDR3 size: 16 residues. With V trimmed by 6 bases and J by 6 bases, 13 bases remained unmatched. CDR3 protein: CASSGTGSMGTDTQYF. In nucleotides, the CDR3 is TGCGCCAGCAGCGGGACAGGGTCAATGGGGACGGATACGCAGTATTTT.

The chain joins TRBV27 to TRBJ2-5; weak D call: TRBD2 (6 bases). Germline lookup yields CDR1 MNHEY and CDR2 SMNVEV (reference sequence). This CDR3 contains 16 residues. Deletions cut 2 bases from V and 3 bases from J, with 16 bases between. CDR3 amino acids: CASSLGWGGAEETQYF. Written as DNA, the CDR3 is TGTGCCAGCAGTTTAGGTTGGGGAGGAGCGGAAGAGACCCAGTACTTC.